The 16 T cell receptor beta chains listed next were all sequenced from one sample in a study of T-cell memory formation after mild COVID-19. A single record per CDR3 protein comes from TCRdb applying MiXCR to the 5' RACE reads. The repertoire holds 6,500 to 8,500 distinct CDR3 sequences, roughly 30% seen once, with 50% to 60% in the top ten. The sample consisted of PBMCs or a T cell subset sorted from them (not recorded which). These receptors were taken from an adult woman who had mild COVID-19 (a few samples of this study predate the infection). Cell type and time point are not known.

This clonotype was counted at least ten times. The J gene is TRBJ2-1, the V gene TRBV3-1; maybe TRBD2 (7 bases). V lost 5 bases, J lost 7 bases, and 15 bases lay in between. This CDR3 is built from 14 residues. Per the germline V gene, CDR1 is LGHDT and CDR2 is YNNKEL (reference sequence). The CDR3: CASSWRGGRNEQFF. The DNA of the CDR3 is TGTGCCAGCAGCTGGAGGGGGGGGAGGAATGAGCAGTTCTTC.

This clonotype was detected many times. V usage is TRBV20-1 and J usage is TRBJ2-2; tentatively, D is TRBD1 (5 bases). This CDR3 region has 16 residues. V lost 4 bases, J lost 5 bases, and 20 bases lay in between. Germline CDR1 is DFQATT and CDR2 is SNEGSKA (reference sequence). The CDR3 region is CSAKFVDNKPTGELFF. In DNA, the CDR3 is TGCAGTGCTAAATTCGTGGACAATAAGCCGACCGGGGAGCTGTTTTTT.

There are many counts of this clonotype. This chain connects TRBV18 to TRBJ2-1, with TRBD2 matching over 11 bases. The V gene's germline CDR1 is KGHSH and CDR2 LQKENI. The CDR3 spans 15 residues. Trimming removed 2 bases from V and 9 bases from J; junction bases left unmatched: 6. CDR3: CASSPELAGDVEQFF. The CDR3, as DNA: TGTGCCAGCTCACCAGAACTAGCGGGAGACGTTGAGCAGTTCTTC.

V is TRBV20-1 and J is TRBJ1-6; D is ambiguous. The CDR3 extends over 12 amino acids. The V gene's germline CDR1 is DFQATT and CDR2 SNEGSKA (reference sequence). Trimming left V 6 bases short and J 4 bases short, with 7 bases between. The CDR3 DNA is TGCAGTGCGAACAGTTATAATTCACCCCTCCACTTT. Amino acids: CSANSYNSPLHF.

This clonotype was detected ten times or more. This chain links TRBV12-3 or TRBV12-4 with TRBJ2-7; weak D call: TRBD2 (5 bases). The CDR3 length is 12 residues. Trimming left V 7 bases short and J 2 bases short, with 9 bases between. The CDR3 DNA follows: TGTGCCAGCAAGAAGGAGGCCTACGAGCAGTACTTC. Translated, it gives CASKKEAYEQYF.

V usage is TRBV3-1 and J usage is TRBJ2-3, with 9 bases matching TRBD2. The CDR3 covers 15 residues. Germline V gives CDR1 LGHDT, CDR2 YNNKEL (reference sequence). V shed 1 base, J shed 3 bases, and the junction held 2 bases outside the gene matches. As DNA, the CDR3 is TGTGCCAGCAGCCAAGGTACTAGCGGGACAGATACGCAGTATTTT. Encoded protein: CASSQGTSGTDTQYF.

This clonotype was recorded only once. The chain carries TRBV29-1 and TRBJ2-1, with 9 bases matching TRBD1. The CDR3 sequence is 14 residues long. The germline V gene has CDR1 SQVTM and CDR2 ANQGSEA. Losses at the gene ends were 0 bases for V and 5 bases for J; bases not matched to a gene: 2. CDR3 nucleotides: TGCAGCGTTGAAGAGGACAGGGGAAACAATGAGCAGTTCTTC. As protein: CSVEEDRGNNEQFF.

Judged by abundance, this clonotype is medium-sized. The chain employs TRBV5-6 and TRBJ1-1, with D uncertain. V lost 0 bases to trimming and J lost 4 bases, with 10 bases between them. CDR1 is SGHDT, CDR2 YYEEEE, per germline. The CDR3 extends over 14 amino acids. CDR3 sequence: CASSLEVFGTEAFF. The CDR3 nucleotides read TGTGCCAGCAGCTTGGAGGTTTTTGGCACTGAAGCTTTCTTT.

By sample fraction, this clonotype is medium-sized. This sequence joins TRBV6-5 and TRBJ1-5, with 7 nucleotides matching TRBD1. The CDR3 is 16 residues long. Germline V CDR1 and CDR2: MNHEY, SVGAGI. V was clipped by 6 bases and J by 1 base; unmatched bases: 9. CDR3 coding DNA: TGTGCCAGCAGCCCTAGACAGGGCGGAAGCAATCAGCCCCAGCATTTT. Translation: CASSPRQGGSNQPQHF.

This clonotype was counted ten times or more. V gene TRBV19 combines with J gene TRBJ2-7; 9 bases match TRBD1. CDR1 is LNHDA, CDR2 SQIVND, per germline (reference sequence). V shed 7 bases, J shed 6 bases, and the junction held 16 bases outside the gene matches. This CDR3 is built from 16 residues. DNA for the CDR3: TGTGCCAGTATGGAAGGGACAGGGTTTTCTTGGGGCGAGCAGTACTTC. Its protein product is CASMEGTGFSWGEQYF.

Relative to its sample, this clonotype is medium-sized. The V call is TRBV7-9, the J call TRBJ2-2; 11 bases agree with TRBD2. This CDR3 is built from 16 residues. Trimming at V came to 5 bases and at J to 6 bases, leaving 8 bases not matched to a gene. The germline V gene encodes CDR1 SEHNR and CDR2 FQNEAQ (reference sequence). DNA for the CDR3: TGTGCCAGCAGCCGTCTAGCGGGAGGCCGGTCCGGGGAGCTGTTTTTT. This sequence encodes CASSRLAGGRSGELFF.

Relative to its sample, this clonotype is large. The chain joins TRBV27 to TRBJ1-6; unclear D gene. Per germline, CDR1 MNHEY and CDR2 SMNVEV (reference sequence). This CDR3 has 16 residues. V lost 3 bases to trimming and J lost 4 bases, with 13 bases between them. CDR3 nucleotides: TGTGCCAGCAGTTTTTGGGAGACCTTATATAATTCACCCCTCCACTTT. Translating it yields CASSFWETLYNSPLHF.

This clonotype was observed many times. The CDR3 spells CSARRDRDYF. In nucleotides, the CDR3 is TGCAGTGCTAGACGGGACAGGGATTATTTT. The V call is TRBV20-1, the J call TRBJ1-3; 9 bases fit TRBD1. Germline loops: CDR1 DFQATT, CDR2 SNEGSKA (reference sequence). This CDR3 is 10 amino acids long. Trimming took 2 bases from V and 16 from J; bases not matched to a gene: 3.

There are many counts of this clonotype. J is TRBJ1-2 and V is TRBV19, with TRBD1 as a possible D gene (6 bases). The CDR3 extends over 14 amino acids. The germline CDR1 and CDR2 sequences are LNHDA and SQIVND (reference sequence). Trimming shortened V by 1 base and J by 1 base, and 7 bases separated the two germline ends. In DNA, the CDR3 is TGTGCCAGTAGTATAGCACAGGGTAACTATGGCTACACCTTC. This encodes CASSIAQGNYGYTF.

The CDR3 loop is CASSFFRKGEALYEQYF. The CDR3 DNA reads TGTGCCAGCAGCTTCTTCCGCAAGGGGGAGGCCCTCTACGAGCAGTACTTC. This chain connects TRBV7-8 to TRBJ2-7; either TRBD1 or TRBD2 may supply D (6 bases each). V lost 3 bases to trimming and J lost 3 bases, with 21 bases between them. The CDR3 is 17 residues long. Germline lookup yields CDR1 SGHVS and CDR2 FQNEAQ.

By frequency in the sample, this clonotype is medium-sized (0.01 to 0.1%). J is TRBJ2-5 and V is TRBV7-9; 8 bases fit TRBD1. V lost 7 bases, J lost 2 bases, and 18 bases stayed unmatched. CDR1 and CDR2 from the germline V gene are SEHNR and FQNEAQ (reference sequence). CDR3 size: 18 residues. CDR3 loop: CASTRGPGTGAVQETQYF. The DNA of the CDR3 is TGTGCCAGCACCCGGGGACCGGGGACAGGAGCCGTACAAGAGACCCAGTACTTC. Filled out from reference TRBV7-9 and TRBJ2-5, the complete variable domain reads DTGVSQNPRHKITKRGQNVTFRCDPISEHNRLYWYRQTLGQGPEFLTYFQNEAQLEKSRLLSDRFSAERPKGSFSTLEIQRTEQGDSAMYLCASTRGPGTGAVQETQYFGPGTRLLVL.